This TCR beta chain was obtained from a study of blood T cells in healthy people across ages (dated by TCRdb to 2014 to 2015). General notes on the study: In model experiments, roughly one uniquely barcoded TCR beta cDNA molecule per two T cells was captured by template switching. The study measured age-related changes in TCR beta repertoire diversity using deep sequencing normalized with unique cDNA molecular identifiers. Four age groups were formed from the donors: young (average around 15 years), middle-aged (around 39), aged (more than 55) and long-lived (roughly 88). To avoid experimental bias, donors of different ages were randomly spread across the sequencing lanes. For two donors (one aged 18 to 30 and one aged 80 or older), the study analyzed two additional independent replicas of 1 million unique cDNA reads from the same blood draw.

Donors were a few dozen systemically healthy Caucasian individuals from Russia aged roughly 6 to 90 years. Each donor gave about 10 milliliters of peripheral blood, drawn into EDTA-treated Vacutainer tubes. PBMCs were isolated by Ficoll-Paque density-gradient centrifugation, with at least 7 million obtained per sample. Trizol reagent was used to extract total RNA from the PBMCs, yielding at least 5.5 micrograms per sample. For every donor, an aliquot of PBMCs went through flow cytometry to measure the percentages of naive CD45RAhigh/CD27high T cells. The full study reports these points: As age increased, observed TCR beta diversity per million T cells dropped in a roughly linear way, and a significant reduction was already evident by age 40. The long-lived group showed more naive CD4+ T cells, fewer expanded clones and increased TCR diversity than the aged group, suggesting age selection. Estimates of total diversity from one million sequenced T cells were regarded as lower bounds and underestimates. A strong correlation was found between observed TCR beta diversity and the percentage of naive T cells measured by flow cytometry. Bulk unsorted PBMC profiling prevented conclusive comparison of naive and antigen-experienced compartments. Because the CMV infection status of the donors was unknown, age-related changes in expanded clonotypes may potentially have been confounded.

Counted from cysteine to phenylalanine, this CDR3 has 15 amino acids. Only the CDR3 region is kept as DNA, spanning 45 bases read in frame from base 1. Trimming takes 5 bases off V and 5 bases off J; junction bases not matched to a gene: 10. From the germline V gene, CDR1 is SGHNT and CDR2 is YENEEA. With respect to this clonotype: Its target antigen remains unknown. The sample holds no much larger clone one base away, and base qualities are not on file.

Library prep was done by 5' RACE. The listed sequencing device is Illumina HiSeq 2500. A second PCR of roughly 7 to 11 cycles was performed with a sample-barcoded 5' primer and a J-beta primer mix. A unique molecular identifier was introduced onto each TCR beta cDNA molecule by a template-switch 5' adaptor carrying 12 random nucleotides. Each sample yielded at least 2.5 million CDR3-containing paired-end reads. First-strand cDNA was synthesized from all RNA with the Mint cDNA synthesis kit, primed by a TRBC-specific oligonucleotide. Following uracil-DNA glycosylase treatment, all cDNA underwent a first 18-cycle PCR with the universal primers M1SS and BC2_uni_R. Processing in the source paper ran as follows. For normalization, 1 million high-quality reads were randomly selected from each sample, with every read carrying a distinct molecular identifier. Instead of being binned into consensus sequences, reads that shared molecular identifiers were thrown out. MiTCR, set to a Q25 quality threshold and the strictest error-elimination algorithm, was used for CDR3 identification, clonotype clustering and error correction. A nonparametric unseen species model using Euler transformation provided a lower-bound estimate of total TCR beta diversity. TCRdb reworked the public reads: Q25 trimming with fastp, MiXCR clone assembly, productive beta chains retained. Entries that share a CDR3 protein sequence are merged under the most common genes and DNA. TCRdb, not the authors, supplied the V and J calls. This sample has around 600,000 distinct CDR3 sequences in its table, and around 48% of those were observed once. The top ten clones comprise 20% to 25% of the sample.

The V gene is TRBV11-3 and the J gene is TRBJ2-3; TRBD1 fits 7 bases in the junction. The clonotype comes from a man at least 80 years old in good health. Sequenced sample: blood. The CDR3 in this case is CASSVGQVSRDTQYF. The bases read TGTGCCAGCAGCGTAGGACAGGTTTCCCGAGATACGCAGTATTTT.